The present entry profiles one T cell receptor beta chain with its context. Its target is unknown. This specimen comes from a study of vaccination effects on CD4 cells after COVID-19. V was trimmed by 3 bases and J by 8 bases, leaving 11 bases between them. This CDR3 has 13 amino acids. Germline V lookup: CDR1 KGHSH, CDR2 LQKENI. TCRdb's copy holds only in-frame clones and misses some; the assay was immunoSEQ multiplex PCR. Among 55,000 to 65,000 clones listed, approximately 80% were seen once. Antigen-specific CD4+ T cells were expanded with viral peptide pools in the ViraFEST assay before sequencing. Having been cultured for roughly 9 days, the cells underwent CD4+ T cell isolation. All vaccine recipients tested negative for nucleocapsid antibodies and had never contracted SARS-CoV-2 infection. Days 3 and 7 saw half the medium replaced with IL-2 medium.

The genes are TRBV18 and TRBJ1-5, with D tentatively TRBD1 (5 bases). This TCR came from a human donor who received a COVID-19 vaccine. Source: CD4+ T cells from PBMCs cultured with HCoV-229E spike peptides, taken before COVID-19 vaccination. CDR3 loop: CASSPTGTEPQHF. The CDR3 DNA sequence: TGTGCCAGCTCACCCACAGGAACTGAGCCCCAGCATTTT.